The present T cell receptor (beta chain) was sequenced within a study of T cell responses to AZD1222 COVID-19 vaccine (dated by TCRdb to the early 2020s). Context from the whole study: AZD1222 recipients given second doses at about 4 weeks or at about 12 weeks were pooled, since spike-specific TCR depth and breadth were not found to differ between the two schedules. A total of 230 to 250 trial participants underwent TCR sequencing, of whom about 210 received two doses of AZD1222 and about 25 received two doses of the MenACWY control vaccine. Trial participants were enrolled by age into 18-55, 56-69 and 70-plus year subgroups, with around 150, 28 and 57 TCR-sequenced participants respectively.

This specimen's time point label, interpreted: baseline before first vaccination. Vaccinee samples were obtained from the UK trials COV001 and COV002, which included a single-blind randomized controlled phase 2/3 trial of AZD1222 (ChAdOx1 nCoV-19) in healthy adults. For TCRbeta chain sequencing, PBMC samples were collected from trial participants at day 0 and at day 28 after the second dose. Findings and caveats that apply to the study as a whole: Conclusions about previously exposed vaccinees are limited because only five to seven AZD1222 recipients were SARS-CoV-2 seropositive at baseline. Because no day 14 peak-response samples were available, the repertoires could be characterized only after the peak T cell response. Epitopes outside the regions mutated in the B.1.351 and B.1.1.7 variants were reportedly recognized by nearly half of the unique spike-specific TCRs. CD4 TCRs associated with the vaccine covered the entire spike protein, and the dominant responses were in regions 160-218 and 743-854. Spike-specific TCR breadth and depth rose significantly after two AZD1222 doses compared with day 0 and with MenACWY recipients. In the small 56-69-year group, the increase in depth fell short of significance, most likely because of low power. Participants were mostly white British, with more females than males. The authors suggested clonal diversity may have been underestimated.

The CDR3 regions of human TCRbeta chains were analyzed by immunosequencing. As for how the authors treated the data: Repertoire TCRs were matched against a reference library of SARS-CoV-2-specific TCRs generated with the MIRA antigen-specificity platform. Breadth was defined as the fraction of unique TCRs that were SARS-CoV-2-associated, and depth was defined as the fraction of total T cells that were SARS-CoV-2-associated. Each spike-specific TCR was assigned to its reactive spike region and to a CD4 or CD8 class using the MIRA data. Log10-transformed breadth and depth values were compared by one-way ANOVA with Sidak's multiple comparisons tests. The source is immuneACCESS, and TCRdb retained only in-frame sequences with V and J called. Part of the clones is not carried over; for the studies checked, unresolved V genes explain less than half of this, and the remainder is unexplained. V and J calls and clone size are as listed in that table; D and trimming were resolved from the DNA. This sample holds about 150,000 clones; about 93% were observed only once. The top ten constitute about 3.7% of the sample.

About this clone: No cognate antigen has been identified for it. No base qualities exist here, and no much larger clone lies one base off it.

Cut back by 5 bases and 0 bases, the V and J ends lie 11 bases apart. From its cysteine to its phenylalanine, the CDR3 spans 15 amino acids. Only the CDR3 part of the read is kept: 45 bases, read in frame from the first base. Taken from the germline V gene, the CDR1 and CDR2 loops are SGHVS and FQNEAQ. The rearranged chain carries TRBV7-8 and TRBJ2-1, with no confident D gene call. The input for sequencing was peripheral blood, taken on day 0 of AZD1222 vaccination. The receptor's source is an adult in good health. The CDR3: CASSATMSSYNEQFF. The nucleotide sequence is TGTGCCAGCAGCGCCACAATGAGCTCCTACAATGAGCAGTTCTTC.